A single T cell receptor (beta chain) is shown here with its context. CDR1 SGHAT and CDR2 FQNNGV come from the germline V gene. CDR3 length: 15 amino acids. V lost 5 bases to trimming and J lost 0 bases; unmatched junction nucleotides: 6. Assay: immunoSEQ multiplex PCR; the TCRdb copy retains only in-frame clones and omits some. The data contain 200,000 to 250,000 clones, approximately 84% of them seen just once; the ten biggest clones take up 5.9%. These data come from a study of blood T cell repertoires in COVID-19. Study-wide background: Nucleic acid was either cDNA or gDNA, and it came from T cells, B-cell-depleted T cells, or PBMCs.

The sequenced sample consisted of peripheral blood. The clonotype comes from an elderly man with acute or convalescent COVID-19. The V call is TRBV11-2, the J call TRBJ2-7; 8 nucleotides line up with TRBD1. CDR3 sequence reads: CASSRGQGSSYEQYF. In DNA, the CDR3 is TGTGCCAGCAGCCGTGGACAGGGAAGCTCCTACGAGCAGTACTTC.